This record covers a single TCR beta chain. These data come from a study of T cells after yellow fever vaccination. V was cut by 6 bases and J by 1 base, with 15 bases left in between. The CDR3 covers 15 residues. 5'RACE template switching produced TCR cDNA carrying a universal primer site and UMIs. TCRdb reprocessed the 5' RACE reads via MiXCR and lists one record per CDR3 protein. The sample includes under 700,000 distinct CDR3 sequences, around 17% of them seen just once. V usage is TRBV12-3 or TRBV12-4 and J usage is TRBJ1-1; D is perhaps TRBD1 (5 bases). Material: PBMCs, obtained around 5 days after the first yellow fever vaccination. The TCR sequence derives from a man aged 18 to 29 who received the YFV17D yellow fever vaccine. CDR3: CASSPAGGRNTEAFF. CDR3 nucleotides: TGTGCCAGCAGCCCCGCGGGGGGTAGGAACACTGAAGCTTTCTTT.